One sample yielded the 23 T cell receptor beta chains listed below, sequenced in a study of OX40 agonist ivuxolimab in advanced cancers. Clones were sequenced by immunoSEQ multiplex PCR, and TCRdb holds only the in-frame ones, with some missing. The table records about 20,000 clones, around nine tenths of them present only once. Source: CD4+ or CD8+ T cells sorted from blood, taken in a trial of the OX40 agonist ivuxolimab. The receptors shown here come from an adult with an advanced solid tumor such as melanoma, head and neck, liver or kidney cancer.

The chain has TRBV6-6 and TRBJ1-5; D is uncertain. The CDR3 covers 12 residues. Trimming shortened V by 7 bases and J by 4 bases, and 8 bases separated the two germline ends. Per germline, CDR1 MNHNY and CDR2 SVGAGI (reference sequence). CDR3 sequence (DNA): TGTGCCAGCACGAATGGGAATCAGCCCCAGCATTTT. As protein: CASTNGNQPQHF.

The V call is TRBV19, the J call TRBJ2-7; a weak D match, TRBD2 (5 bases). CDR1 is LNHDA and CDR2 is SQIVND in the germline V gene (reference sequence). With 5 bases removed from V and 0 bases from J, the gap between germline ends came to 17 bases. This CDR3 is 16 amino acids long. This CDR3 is CASSPGSGKYSYEQYF. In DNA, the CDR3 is TGTGCCAGTAGTCCGGGGTCGGGGAAATACTCCTACGAGCAGTACTTC.

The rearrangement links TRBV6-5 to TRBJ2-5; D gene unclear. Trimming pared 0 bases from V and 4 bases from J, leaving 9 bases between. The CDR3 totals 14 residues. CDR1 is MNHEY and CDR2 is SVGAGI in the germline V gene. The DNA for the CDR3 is TGTGCCAGCAGTTACTCGAGAGGTGTAGAGACCCAGTACTTC. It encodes CASSYSRGVETQYF.

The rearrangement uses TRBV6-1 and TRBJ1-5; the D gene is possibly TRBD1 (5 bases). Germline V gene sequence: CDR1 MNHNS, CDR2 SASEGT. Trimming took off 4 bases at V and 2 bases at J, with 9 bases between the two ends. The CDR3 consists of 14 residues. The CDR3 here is CASSAQGGNQPQHF. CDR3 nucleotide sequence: TGTGCCAGCAGTGCCCAGGGTGGCAATCAGCCCCAGCATTTT.

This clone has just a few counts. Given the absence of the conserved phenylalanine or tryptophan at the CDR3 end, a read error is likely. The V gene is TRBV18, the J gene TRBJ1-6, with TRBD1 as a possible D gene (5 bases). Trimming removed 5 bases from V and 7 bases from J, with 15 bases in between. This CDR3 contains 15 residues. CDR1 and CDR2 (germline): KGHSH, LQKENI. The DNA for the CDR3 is TGTGCCAGCTCAGATAAACAGGTCATCAATTCACCCCTCCACCTT. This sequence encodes CASSDKQVINSPLHL.

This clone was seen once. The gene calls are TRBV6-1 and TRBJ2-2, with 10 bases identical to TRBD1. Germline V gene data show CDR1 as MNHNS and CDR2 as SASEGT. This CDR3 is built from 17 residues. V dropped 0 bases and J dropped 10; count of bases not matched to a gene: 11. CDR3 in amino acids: CASSEARPGQGFQELFF. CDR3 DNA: TGTGCCAGCAGTGAAGCCAGGCCGGGACAGGGGTTTCAGGAGCTGTTTTTT.

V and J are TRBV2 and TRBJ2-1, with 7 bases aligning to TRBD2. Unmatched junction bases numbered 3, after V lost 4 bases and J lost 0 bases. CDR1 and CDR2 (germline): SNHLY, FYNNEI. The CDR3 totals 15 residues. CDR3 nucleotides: TGTGCCAGCAGTGGGGGGGGAAGCTCCTACAATGAGCAGTTCTTC. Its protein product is CASSGGGSSYNEQFF.

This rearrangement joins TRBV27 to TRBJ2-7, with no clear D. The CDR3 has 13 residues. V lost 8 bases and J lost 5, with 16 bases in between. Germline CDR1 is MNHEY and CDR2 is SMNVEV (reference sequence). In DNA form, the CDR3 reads TGTGCCAGCCAATCGTGGGTAATTAACGAGCAGTACTTC. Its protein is CASQSWVINEQYF.

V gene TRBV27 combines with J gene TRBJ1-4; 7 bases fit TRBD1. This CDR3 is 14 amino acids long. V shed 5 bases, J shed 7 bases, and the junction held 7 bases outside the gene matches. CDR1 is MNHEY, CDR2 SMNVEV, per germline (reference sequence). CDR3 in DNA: TGTGCCAGCAGTCGCACAGGGGCTGTTGAAAAACTGTTTTTT. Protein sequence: CASSRTGAVEKLFF.

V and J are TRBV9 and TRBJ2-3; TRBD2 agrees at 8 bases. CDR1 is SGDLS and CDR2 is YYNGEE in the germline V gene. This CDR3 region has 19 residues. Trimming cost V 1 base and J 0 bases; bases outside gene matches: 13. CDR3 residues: CASSVRPERGKSSTDTQYF. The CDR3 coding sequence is TGTGCCAGCAGCGTACGCCCGGAGCGGGGGAAATCTAGCACAGATACGCAGTATTTT.

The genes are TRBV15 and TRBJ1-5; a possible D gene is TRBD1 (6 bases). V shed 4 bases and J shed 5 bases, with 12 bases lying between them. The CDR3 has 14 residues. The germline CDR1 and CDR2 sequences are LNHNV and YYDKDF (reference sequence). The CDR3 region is CATSTQTGYQPQHF. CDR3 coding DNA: TGTGCCACCAGCACACAGACAGGTTATCAGCCCCAGCATTTT.

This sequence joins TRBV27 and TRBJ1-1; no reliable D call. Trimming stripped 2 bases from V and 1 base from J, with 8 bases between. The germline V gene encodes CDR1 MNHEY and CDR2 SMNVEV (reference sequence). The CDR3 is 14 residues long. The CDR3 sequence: CASSLMGTNTEAFF. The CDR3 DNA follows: TGTGCCAGCAGTTTAATGGGCACGAACACTGAAGCTTTCTTT.

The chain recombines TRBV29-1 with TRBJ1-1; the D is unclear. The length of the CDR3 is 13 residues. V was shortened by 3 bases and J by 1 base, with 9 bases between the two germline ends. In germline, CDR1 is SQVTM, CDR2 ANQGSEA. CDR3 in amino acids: CSVDRGENTEAFF. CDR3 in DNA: TGCAGCGTTGACCGCGGGGAGAACACTGAAGCTTTCTTT. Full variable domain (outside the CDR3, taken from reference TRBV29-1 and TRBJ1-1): SAVISQKPSRDICQRGTSLTIQCQVDSQVTMMFWYRQQPGQSLTLIATANQGSEATYESGFVIDKFPISRPNLTFSTLTVSNMSPEDSSIYLCSVDRGENTEAFFGQGTRLTVV.

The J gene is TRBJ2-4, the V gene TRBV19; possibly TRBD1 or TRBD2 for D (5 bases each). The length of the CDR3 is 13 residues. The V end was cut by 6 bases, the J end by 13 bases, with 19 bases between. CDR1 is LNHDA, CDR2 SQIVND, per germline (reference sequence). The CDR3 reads CASSTSGTGPQYF. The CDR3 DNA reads TGTGCCAGTAGCACCTCCGGGACGGGGCCCCAGTACTTC.

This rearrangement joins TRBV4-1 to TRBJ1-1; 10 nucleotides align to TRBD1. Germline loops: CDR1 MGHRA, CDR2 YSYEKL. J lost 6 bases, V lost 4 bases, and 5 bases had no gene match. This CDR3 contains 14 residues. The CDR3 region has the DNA TGCGCCAGCAGCCCGGGACAGGGGTTTCCTGAAGCTTTCTTT. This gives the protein CASSPGQGFPEAFF.

CDR3 loop: CASSHPALLTETQYF. For the CDR3, the DNA is TGTGCCAGCAGCCACCCGGCTCTTCTAACAGAGACCCAGTACTTC. J is TRBJ2-5 and V is TRBV6-1; D remains unclear. The CDR3 has 15 residues. Looked up from germline, CDR1 is MNHNS and CDR2 is SASEGT. V lost 6 bases and J lost 4, with 18 bases in between.

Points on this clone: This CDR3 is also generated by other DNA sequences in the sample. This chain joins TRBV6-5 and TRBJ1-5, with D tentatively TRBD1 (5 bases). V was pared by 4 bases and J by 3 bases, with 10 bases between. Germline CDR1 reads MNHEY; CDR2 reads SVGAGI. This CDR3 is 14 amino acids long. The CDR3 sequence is CASSSGFSNQPQHF. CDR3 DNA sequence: TGTGCCAGCAGTTCAGGGTTTTCCAATCAGCCCCAGCATTTT.

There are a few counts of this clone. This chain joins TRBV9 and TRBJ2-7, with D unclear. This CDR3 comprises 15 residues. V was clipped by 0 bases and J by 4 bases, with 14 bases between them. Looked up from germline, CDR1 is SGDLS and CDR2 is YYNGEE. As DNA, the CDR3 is TGTGCCAGCAGCGTAGCTTGGCCGACGAATTACGAGCAGTACTTC. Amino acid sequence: CASSVAWPTNYEQYF. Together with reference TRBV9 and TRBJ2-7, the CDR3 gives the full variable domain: DSGVTQTPKHLITATGQRVTLRCSPRSGDLSVYWYQQSLDQGLQFLIQYYNGEERAKGNILERFSAQQFPDLHSELNLSSLELGDSALYFCASSVAWPTNYEQYFGPGTRLTVT.

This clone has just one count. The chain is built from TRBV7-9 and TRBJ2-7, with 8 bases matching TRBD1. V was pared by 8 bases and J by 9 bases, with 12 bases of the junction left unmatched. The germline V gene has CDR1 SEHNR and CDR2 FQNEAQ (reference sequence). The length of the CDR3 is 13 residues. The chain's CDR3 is CASRDGGQGRQYF. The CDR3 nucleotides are TGTGCCAGCCGGGACGGTGGACAGGGACGGCAGTACTTC. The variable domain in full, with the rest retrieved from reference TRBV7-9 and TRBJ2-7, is DTGVSQNPRHKITKRGQNVTFRCDPISEHNRLYWYRQTLGQGPEFLTYFQNEAQLEKSRLLSDRFSAERPKGSFSTLEIQRTEQGDSAMYLCASRDGGQGRQYFGPGTRLTVT.

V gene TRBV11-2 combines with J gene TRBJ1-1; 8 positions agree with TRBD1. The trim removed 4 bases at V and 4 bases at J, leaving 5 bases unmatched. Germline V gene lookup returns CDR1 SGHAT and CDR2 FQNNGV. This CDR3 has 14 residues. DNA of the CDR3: TGTGCCAGCAGCTACGGACAGGGAATCACTGAAGCTTTCTTT. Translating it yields CASSYGQGITEAFF.

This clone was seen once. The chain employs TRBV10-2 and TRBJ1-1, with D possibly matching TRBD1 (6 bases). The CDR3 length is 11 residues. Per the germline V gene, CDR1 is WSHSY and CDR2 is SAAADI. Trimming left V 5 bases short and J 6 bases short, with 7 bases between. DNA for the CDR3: TGCGCCAGCAGTAAGGGGGCTGAAGCTTTCTTT. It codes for CASSKGAEAFF.

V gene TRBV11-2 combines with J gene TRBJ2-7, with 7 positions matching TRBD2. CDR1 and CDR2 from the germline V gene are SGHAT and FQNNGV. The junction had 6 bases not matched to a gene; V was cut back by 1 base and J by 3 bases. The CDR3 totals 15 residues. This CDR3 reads CASSLGSGRDYEQYF. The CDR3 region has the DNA TGTGCCAGCAGCTTAGGGTCAGGGAGGGACTACGAGCAGTACTTC. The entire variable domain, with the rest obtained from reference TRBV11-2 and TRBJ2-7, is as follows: EAGVAQSPRYKIIEKRQSVAFWCNPISGHATLYWYQQILGQGPKLLIQFQNNGVVDDSQLPKDRFSAERLKGVDSTLKIQPAKLEDSAVYLCASSLGSGRDYEQYFGPGTRLTVT.

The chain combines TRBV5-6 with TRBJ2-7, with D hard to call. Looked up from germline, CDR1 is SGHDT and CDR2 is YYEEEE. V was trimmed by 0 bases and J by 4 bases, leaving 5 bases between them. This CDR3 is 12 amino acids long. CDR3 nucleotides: TGTGCCAGCAGCTTGGGAGAGTACGAGCAGTACTTC. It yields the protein CASSLGEYEQYF.